The clone carrying this T cell receptor beta chain showed up just a few times. The data stem from a study of blood T cell repertoires in COVID-19. Study as a whole: Acute and convalescent COVID-19 specimens originated in the United States, Italy and Spain. PBMCs, B-cell-depleted T cells, or T cells provided the cDNA or gDNA that made up the material.

As processed by the authors: The authors estimated nucleated cell counts from reference gene primer amplification. Sequencing was performed with immunoSEQ multiplex PCR; in TCRdb, only in-frame clones are kept and a portion is missing. V, J and clone size derive from that table, while D and trimming were established from the DNA sequence. The table shows 200,000 to 250,000 clones, with 82% occurring only once. This CDR3 is 15 amino acids long. Trimming removed 4 bases from V and 0 bases from J, with 13 bases in between. The germline gives CDR1 LGHNA, CDR2 YNFKEQ. The origin of this receptor is a woman in her forties with acute or convalescent COVID-19. The rearrangement links TRBV4-2 to TRBJ2-7; D is unresolved. The sample taken for sequencing was peripheral blood. The CDR3 DNA reads as TGTGCCAGCAGCCGTTCCGGGTCGAGCTCCTACGAGCAGTACTTC. Translated: CASSRSGSSSYEQYF.